This T cell receptor (beta chain) came from a study of blood T cell repertoires in COVID-19. Study in general: Sample material is recorded as cDNA or gDNA derived from T cells, B-cell-depleted T cells, or PBMCs.

V shed 4 bases, J shed 2 bases, and the junction held 13 bases outside the gene matches. CDR3 length: 18 residues. The V gene's germline CDR1 is SGHRS and CDR2 YFSETQ. Assay: immunoSEQ multiplex PCR; the TCRdb copy retains only in-frame clones and omits some. This sample yields about 270,000 clones, of which about 76% are seen a single time; around 2.9% belongs to the top ten. V usage is TRBV5-1 and J usage is TRBJ2-3, with 10 bases lining up with TRBD2. The receptor was isolated from a woman aged 60-70 years with active or convalescent COVID-19. Sequencing used peripheral blood. CDR3 protein: CASSAHYIAGGPTDTQYF. The CDR3 DNA reads TGCGCCAGCAGCGCGCACTATATAGCGGGGGGACCCACAGATACGCAGTATTTT. The complete variable domain, with remaining parts taken from reference TRBV5-1 and TRBJ2-3, reads KAGVTQTPRYLIKTRGQQVTLSCSPISGHRSVSWYQQTPGQGLQFLFEYFSETQRNKGNFPGRFSGRQFSNSRSEMNVSTLELGDSALYLCASSAHYIAGGPTDTQYFGPGTRLTVL.